The next 29 T cell receptor beta chains were all read from a single sample in a study of early T cells in non-severe SARS-CoV-2 infection. TCRdb reprocessed the 5' RACE reads via MiXCR and lists one record per CDR3 protein. The table lists fewer than 40,000 distinct CDR3 sequences, about 4.9% of them singletons. Sample: whole blood. These receptors were taken from an adult who was a healthcare worker with PCR-confirmed SARS-CoV-2 infection or an uninfected control (not recorded which).

This clonotype is labeled as medium-sized. The J gene is TRBJ1-5, the V gene TRBV6-1; 7 nucleotides agree with TRBD1. Germline-derived CDR1 and CDR2 are MNHNS and SASEGT. CDR3 size: 14 residues. The ends lost 6 bases at V and 4 bases at J; junction bases unmatched: 6. The DNA of the CDR3 is TGTGCCAGCAGGCCGACAGGGTTTAATCAGCCCCAGCATTTT. Translated, it gives CASRPTGFNQPQHF.

This chain links TRBV7-9 with TRBJ1-1; 9 nucleotides align to TRBD1. Germline trimming cut 6 bases from V and 5 bases from J; bases unmatched to any gene: 7. CDR3 length equals 14 residues. Germline CDR1 reads SEHNR; CDR2 reads FQNEAQ (reference sequence). CDR3 coding DNA: TGTGCCAGCAGTCCACAGGGGGCGAGAACTGAAGCTTTCTTT. It translates to CASSPQGARTEAFF. Full variable domain (remainder filled in from reference TRBV7-9 and TRBJ1-1): DTGVSQNPRHKITKRGQNVTFRCDPISEHNRLYWYRQTLGQGPEFLTYFQNEAQLEKSRLLSDRFSAERPKGSFSTLEIQRTEQGDSAMYLCASSPQGARTEAFFGQGTRLTVV.

This clonotype was counted ten times or more. The rearrangement joins TRBV24-1 to TRBJ2-3; TRBD1 aligns across 7 bases. The junction had 7 bases not matched to a gene; V was cut back by 4 bases and J by 4 bases. The CDR3 covers 15 residues. Germline CDR1 and CDR2: KGHDR and SFDVKD. CDR3 in DNA: TGTGCCACCAGTGACGACAGGGTGGTACCAGATACGCAGTATTTT. Encoded protein: CATSDDRVVPDTQYF.

The chain has TRBV28 and TRBJ1-2; maybe TRBD1 (6 bases). The CDR3 runs 14 residues. V gave up 3 bases and J gave up 6 bases, with 14 bases separating them. Germline V lookup: CDR1 MDHEN, CDR2 SYDVKM. CDR3 DNA: TGTGCCAGCAGTTTGCCTACAGGGCGGCATGGCTACACCTTC. Translated, it gives CASSLPTGRHGYTF.

This clonotype was picked up a small number of times. The chain is built from TRBV7-2 and TRBJ2-3; no clear D gene. From germline, CDR1 is SGHTA and CDR2 FQGNSA. The V end lost 1 base, the J end lost 2 bases, and 1 base lay between the germline ends. This CDR3 is built from 12 residues. In DNA form, the CDR3 reads TGTGCCAGCAGCTTAGACACAGATACGCAGTATTTT. This encodes CASSLDTDTQYF.

This clonotype was seen a handful of times. The chain couples TRBV20-1 to TRBJ1-1; TRBD1 matches 8 bases. The germline gives CDR1 DFQATT, CDR2 SNEGSKA (reference sequence). V lost 7 bases and J lost 5; bases outside the gene matches: 6. CDR3 length equals 12 residues. The CDR3, as DNA: TGCAGTGGACAGGACAGGGATACTGAAGCTTTCTTT. It specifies CSGQDRDTEAFF.

This clonotype was seen a few times. The DNA for the CDR3 is TGTGCCAGCAGCTTAGTCTGGGCCGGACTAGCGGGGACCGACACAGATACGCAGTATTTT. This codes for CASSLVWAGLAGTDTDTQYF. The genes are TRBV7-9 and TRBJ2-3, with 12 bases matching TRBD2. CDR1 and CDR2 from the germline V gene are SEHNR and FQNEAQ (reference sequence). This CDR3 is built from 20 residues. Trimming at V came to 1 base and at J to 2 bases, leaving 13 bases not matched to a gene.

The chain links TRBV6-5 to TRBJ1-1; tentatively, D is TRBD1 (5 bases). Trimming pared 7 bases from V and 3 bases from J, leaving 9 bases between. Germline CDR1 and CDR2: MNHEY and SVGAGI. This CDR3 spans 12 amino acids. CDR3 sequence reads: CASKTGYTEAFF. The CDR3, as DNA: TGTGCCAGCAAAACAGGATACACTGAAGCTTTCTTT.

The J gene is TRBJ2-5, the V gene TRBV14, with no clear D. The CDR3 is 12 amino acids. V shed 1 base and J shed 6 bases, with 6 bases lying between them. Germline V lookup: CDR1 SGHDN, CDR2 FVKESK. This CDR3 is CASSQARQTQYF. DNA of the CDR3: TGTGCCAGCAGCCAAGCTCGGCAGACCCAGTACTTC.

There are many counts of this clonotype. The chain couples TRBV20-1 to TRBJ1-2, with a tentative D call TRBD1 (6 bases). V was pared by 0 bases and J by 4 bases, with 12 bases between. CDR1 is DFQATT, CDR2 SNEGSKA, per germline (reference sequence). The CDR3 extends over 14 amino acids. The CDR3 DNA follows: TGCAGTGCTAGAGATCTGGGCAGGGGCTATGGCTACACCTTC. Translated: CSARDLGRGYGYTF.

To note about this clonotype: A much larger clone is a single base away; this may be a read error. The V call is TRBV29-1, the J call TRBJ1-1, with a tentative D call TRBD1 (5 bases). This CDR3 comprises 12 residues. Germline V gene lookup returns CDR1 SQVTM and CDR2 ANQGSEA. V was shortened by 3 bases and J by 4 bases, with 9 bases between the two germline ends. DNA for the CDR3: TGCAGCGTTGAGGGGGTTGCCACTGAAGCTTTCTTT. Protein: CSVEGVATEAFF.

Many counts were recorded for this clonotype. The genes are TRBV28 and TRBJ2-7; a weak D match, TRBD2 (7 bases). In germline, CDR1 is MDHEN, CDR2 SYDVKM. This CDR3 is built from 14 residues. V was trimmed by 7 bases and J by 2 bases, leaving 15 bases between them. The CDR3 bases are TGTGCCAGCATCAAGGGGGGGGCTCCCTACGAGCAGTACTTC. Translated, it gives CASIKGGAPYEQYF.

This clonotype has at least ten counts. This CDR3 reads CASSRGTGGSSGGYTF. DNA of the CDR3: TGCGCCAGCAGCCGCGGGACAGGGGGGTCGTCTGGTGGCTACACCTTC. The chain is built from TRBV4-3 and TRBJ1-2, with 11 bases lining up with TRBD1. Germline CDR1 and CDR2: LGHNA and YSLEER. V shed 4 bases and J 7 bases; nucleotides not matched to a gene: 11. CDR3 length: 16 amino acids.

The chain combines TRBV2 with TRBJ2-7; 8 nucleotides line up with TRBD1. J was trimmed by 5 bases and V by 8 bases; bases with no gene match: 11. Germline CDR1 SNHLY, CDR2 FYNNEI. This CDR3 contains 14 residues. The CDR3 coding sequence is TGTGCCAGCCAGGGGGGACAGGCGGTTAACGAGCAGTACTTC. Translated, it gives CASQGGQAVNEQYF.

This clonotype was seen repeatedly, ten times or more. The J gene is TRBJ2-7, the V gene TRBV28, with TRBD2 as a possible D gene (5 bases). The V and J ends lost 3 bases and 7 bases respectively, with 16 bases between them. The germline V gene encodes CDR1 MDHEN and CDR2 SYDVKM. This CDR3 contains 14 residues. CDR3 DNA sequence: TGTGCCAGCAGTTTCTCGCCCTTTACGGGGGAGCAGTACTTC. Translation gives CASSFSPFTGEQYF.

This clonotype showed up many times. The chain links TRBV7-2 to TRBJ2-3; TRBD1 might be the D (5 bases). CDR3 length: 13 residues. Germline-derived CDR1 and CDR2 are SGHTA and FQGNSA. V gave up 3 bases and J gave up 5 bases, with 9 bases separating them. This chain's CDR3 is CASSLDIRDTQYF. CDR3 DNA sequence: TGTGCCAGCAGCTTGGACATCAGAGATACGCAGTATTTT. Full variable domain (missing parts from reference TRBV7-2 and TRBJ2-3): GAGVSQSPSNKVTEKGKDVELRCDPISGHTALYWYRQSLGQGLEFLIYFQGNSAPDKSGLPSDRFSAERTGGSVSTLTIQRTQQEDSAVYLCASSLDIRDTQYFGPGTRLTVL.

The V call is TRBV12-3 or TRBV12-4, the J call TRBJ1-6; D remains ambiguous. Trimming stripped 1 base from V and 5 bases from J, with 9 bases between. The CDR3 extends over 15 amino acids. CDR3 residues: CASSLEPRNNSPLHF. For the CDR3, the DNA is TGTGCCAGCAGTTTAGAGCCTAGGAATAATTCACCCCTCCACTTT.

At least ten counts were recorded for this clonotype. The rearrangement links TRBV27 to TRBJ1-5, with TRBD1 identical over 9 bases. The V segment lost 6 bases and the J segment 3 bases; nucleotides outside the gene matches: 3. The germline V gene encodes CDR1 MNHEY and CDR2 SMNVEV (reference sequence). The CDR3 totals 14 residues. CDR3 DNA sequence: TGTGCCAGCAGCCGGGACAGGGCCAATCAGCCCCAGCATTTT. This gives the protein CASSRDRANQPQHF.

This clonotype was found many times. The genes are TRBV10-3 and TRBJ2-4; 8 nucleotides line up with TRBD1. Germline V CDR1 and CDR2: ENHRY, SYGVKD. The CDR3 covers 16 residues. V trimming: 6 bases; J trimming: 1 base; junction bases outside the gene matches: 8. DNA of the CDR3: TGTGCCATCAGCCGGGAACAGGGGGAGGCCAAAAACATTCAGTACTTC. Protein product: CAISREQGEAKNIQYF.

This clonotype was recorded many times. J is TRBJ2-2 and V is TRBV7-6; tentative D call: TRBD2 (5 bases). Germline-derived CDR1 and CDR2 are SGHVS and FNYEAQ. Trimming pared 5 bases from V and 2 bases from J, leaving 9 bases between. The CDR3 is made up of 14 amino acids. CDR3 amino acids: CASSPGTNTGELFF. The CDR3 nucleotides read TGTGCCAGCAGCCCGGGAACTAACACCGGGGAGCTGTTTTTT. The variable domain in full, with the rest retrieved from reference TRBV7-6 and TRBJ2-2, is GAGVSQSPRYKVTKRGQDVALRCDPISGHVSLYWYRQALGQGPEFLTYFNYEAQQDKSGLPNDRFSAERPEGSISTLTIQRTEQRDSAMYRCASSPGTNTGELFFGEGSRLTVL.

The V and J genes are TRBV28 and TRBJ1-2; TRBD1 agrees at 7 bases. Germline CDR1 is MDHEN and CDR2 is SYDVKM. The CDR3 is made up of 13 amino acids. With V trimmed by 6 bases and J by 6 bases, 7 bases remained unmatched. CDR3 sequence: CASSPPRGHGYTF. CDR3 sequence (DNA): TGTGCCAGCAGCCCGCCGAGGGGGCATGGCTACACCTTC.

The sample holds a few counts of this clonotype. V and J are TRBV5-4 and TRBJ2-7; 9 positions match TRBD1. Germline V lookup: CDR1 SGHNT, CDR2 YYREEE (reference sequence). J gave up 6 bases and V 2 bases, and 3 bases lay outside the gene matches. The CDR3 extends over 13 amino acids. Written as DNA, the CDR3 is TGTGCCAGCAGCTTACGACAGGGGGGCGAGCAGTACTTC. This encodes CASSLRQGGEQYF.

This sequence joins TRBV20-1 and TRBJ1-1, with TRBD1 matching 10 bases. J gave up 4 bases and V 1 base, and 6 bases lay outside the gene matches. There are 15 residues in the CDR3. From germline, CDR1 is DFQATT and CDR2 SNEGSKA (reference sequence). DNA for the CDR3: TGCAGTGCTAGAGCCCGGGACAGGGGTGTCACTGAAGCTTTCTTT. This codes for CSARARDRGVTEAFF.

Many counts were recorded for this clonotype. The gene calls are TRBV20-1 and TRBJ2-7, with a weak D call TRBD2 (6 bases). V was pared by 5 bases and J by 2 bases, with 16 bases between. CDR3 length equals 14 residues. Germline lookup yields CDR1 DFQATT and CDR2 SNEGSKA (reference sequence). The CDR3 DNA is TGCAGTGCTTCCCCGGGACTCCAAACCTACGAGCAGTACTTC. It is translated as CSASPGLQTYEQYF.

Notes on this clonotype: This sequence may be a read error, since a much larger clone differs from it by one base. The genes are TRBV12-3 or TRBV12-4 and TRBJ2-7; D may match TRBD1 or TRBD2 (5 bases each). Trimming stripped 5 bases from V and 7 bases from J, with 12 bases between. This CDR3 region has 12 residues. This CDR3 reads CASSKTEGEQYF. The CDR3 DNA is TGTGCCAGCAGTAAGACAGAGGGAGAGCAGTACTTC.

This clonotype was seen many times. The chain uses TRBV3-1 and TRBJ2-5, with 11 bases matching TRBD2. Germline CDR1 LGHDT, CDR2 YNNKEL (reference sequence). This CDR3 contains 15 residues. V trimming: 1 base; J trimming: 5 bases; junction bases outside the gene matches: 3. The chain's CDR3 is CASSQGTSGQETQYF. The CDR3 DNA is TGTGCCAGCAGCCAAGGGACTAGCGGGCAGGAGACCCAGTACTTC.

This clonotype was counted many times. The genes are TRBV12-3 or TRBV12-4 and TRBJ2-5; 7 bases are shared with TRBD2. Unmatched junction bases numbered 6, after V lost 7 bases and J lost 4 bases. The CDR3 consists of 13 residues. CDR3 sequence: CASNRDYGETQYF. The CDR3 bases are TGTGCCAGCAACCGGGACTATGGAGAGACCCAGTACTTC.

This clonotype appeared a few times. This chain connects TRBV27 to TRBJ2-4, with a possible D match to TRBD1 (6 bases). This CDR3 contains 15 residues. CDR1 is MNHEY, CDR2 SMNVEV, per germline (reference sequence). V was pared by 4 bases and J by 1 base, with 11 bases between. The CDR3 nucleotides read TGTGCCAGCAGTTCAGGGGTCGAGGCCAAAAACATTCAGTACTTC. As protein: CASSSGVEAKNIQYF.

This sequence joins TRBV5-8 and TRBJ1-5; D is ambiguous. The CDR3 consists of 14 residues. CDR1 is SGHTS, CDR2 YDEGEE, per germline. Trimming removed 5 bases from V and 1 base from J, with 10 bases in between. CDR3 sequence reads: CASSLTRSNQPQHF. The CDR3 region has the DNA TGTGCCAGCAGTCTAACACGGAGCAATCAGCCCCAGCATTTT.